This entry lists 19 T cell receptor beta chains sequenced from one sample in a study of T cells expressing NK-cell markers. With the 5' RACE reads reprocessed, TCRdb shows one record per CDR3 protein and no DNA. The sample's table shows 500,000 to 600,000 distinct CDR3 sequences. The sequenced sample was blood T cells: a sorted CD56 or NKG2C T cell subset, CD4+ or CD8+ T cells, or bulk PBMC T cells (not recorded which). These receptors came from a man aged 18 to 35 in good health.

The gene calls are TRBV29-1 and TRBJ1-5; the TCRdb D gene call, TRBD1, has no DNA to confirm it. The CDR3 spans 13 residues. Germline V CDR1 and CDR2: SQVTM, ANQGSEA. The CDR3 here is CSAATGVNQPQHF. Supplemented by reference TRBV29-1 and TRBJ1-5, the full variable domain reads SAVISQKPSRDICQRGTSLTIQCQVDSQVTMMFWYRQQPGQSLTLIATANQGSEATYESGFVIDKFPISRPNLTFSTLTVSNMSPEDSSIYLCSAATGVNQPQHFGDGTRLSIL.

The gene calls are TRBV6-5 and TRBJ2-5. The CDR3 totals 14 residues. The V gene's germline CDR1 is MNHEY and CDR2 SVGAGI. The chain's CDR3 is CASSYSRVLETQYF.

The chain recombines TRBV5-8 with TRBJ1-1. CDR1 is SGHTS, CDR2 YDEGEE, per germline. The CDR3 has 14 residues. The CDR3 is CASSLAQMNTEAFF.

This chain joins TRBV4-1 and TRBJ2-2; TCRdb's D gene call, TRBD1, goes unchecked for lack of DNA. The CDR3 is 13 residues long. In germline, CDR1 is MGHRA, CDR2 YSYEKL. CDR3 sequence reads: CASGAPYYGELFF.

The chain recombines TRBV4-3 with TRBJ1-6; the TRBD1 assignment by TCRdb is unverifiable without DNA. The CDR3 is made up of 15 amino acids. CDR1 and CDR2 from the germline V gene are LGHNA and YSLEER. This CDR3 is CASSQGTGRDSPLHF.

The chain has TRBV12-3 or TRBV12-4 and TRBJ2-7; without DNA, the TCRdb call of TRBD1 cannot be checked. This CDR3 comprises 13 residues. The CDR3: CASRRGSSYEQYF.

The V call is TRBV21-1, the J call TRBJ2-5; the D gene TCRdb calls, TRBD1, cannot be checked with no DNA. TRBV21-1 is an annotated pseudogene. CDR3 size: 15 residues. CDR3 loop: CASSNRRQLQETQYF.

The chain joins TRBV6-1 to TRBJ2-5; TCRdb's D call of TRBD1 is untestable without DNA. The CDR3 runs 16 residues. CDR1 and CDR2 (germline): MNHNS, SASEGT. The CDR3 is CASSAGGSGFVETQYF.

The chain joins TRBV6-1 to TRBJ2-3; TCRdb returns TRBD2, unconfirmable since there is no DNA. The CDR3 covers 16 residues. The germline CDR1 and CDR2 sequences are MNHNS and SASEGT. CDR3 amino acids: CASSEGGLAGATLRYF.

V gene TRBV12-3 or TRBV12-4 combines with J gene TRBJ2-3; TCRdb selects TRBD1, and the lack of DNA leaves this call unchecked. The CDR3 sequence is 15 residues long. CDR3 protein: CASSSGTGGNPAQYF.

The V gene is TRBV10-3, the J gene TRBJ2-5; TCRdb proposes TRBD2, but this gene call is untestable without DNA. The CDR3 runs to 12 residues. Per the germline V gene, CDR1 is ENHRY and CDR2 is SYGVKD. Here the CDR3 reads CAISGRLETQYF.

The chain carries TRBV30 and TRBJ2-1; there is no DNA to check the TCRdb D call of TRBD2. The CDR3 has 19 residues. CDR1 and CDR2 from the germline V gene are GTSNPN and SVGIG (reference sequence). The CDR3 reads CAWSVPMELAISSYNEQFF.

This chain links TRBV7-9 with TRBJ1-2. Germline values: CDR1 SEHNR, CDR2 FQNEAQ (reference sequence). The CDR3 consists of 13 residues. The CDR3 loop is CASSIGGARFYTF.

The chain joins TRBV5-5 to TRBJ2-3. CDR1 and CDR2 (germline): SGHKS, YYEKEE (reference sequence). The CDR3 is 13 residues long. This CDR3 reads CASSPSSADTQYF.

This sequence joins TRBV29-1 and TRBJ2-3; with no DNA, the TCRdb D assignment of TRBD2 cannot be verified. In germline, CDR1 is SQVTM, CDR2 ANQGSEA. This CDR3 has 14 residues. The CDR3 loop reads CSVLTSGSSGTQYF.

The chain carries TRBV12-3 or TRBV12-4 and TRBJ1-1; with no DNA, the TCRdb D assignment of TRBD1 cannot be verified. The CDR3 runs 14 residues. The chain's CDR3 is CASIEGGFNTEAFF.

The V call is TRBV5-1, the J call TRBJ2-1; as DNA is missing, the TRBD2 call by TCRdb cannot be tested. The CDR3 runs 15 residues. The germline gives CDR1 SGHRS, CDR2 YFSETQ. The CDR3 spells CASCKRDSSYNEQFF.

This chain connects TRBV4-2 to TRBJ2-1. Germline CDR1 LGHNA, CDR2 YNFKEQ. This CDR3 spans 14 amino acids. CDR3 sequence reads: CASSQAVGYNEQFF.

This rearrangement joins TRBV11-1 to TRBJ2-1; the D call from TCRdb, TRBD2, cannot be confirmed without DNA. The V gene's germline CDR1 is SGHAT and CDR2 FQDESV (reference sequence). This CDR3 comprises 18 residues. CDR3 region: CASSRTGAGLAGDNEQFF.